The T cell receptor (beta chain) under discussion was sequenced for a study of blood T cell repertoires in COVID-19. Background on the study: Samples came from the United States, Italy and Spain, spanning acute and convalescent COVID-19.

Participants' own reports of clinical history determined their cohort assignment. Clones were sequenced by immunoSEQ multiplex PCR, and TCRdb holds only the in-frame ones, with some missing. This sample carries about 380,000 clones, more than 75% of them seen once, and the ten largest clones take more than 0.95%. From germline, CDR1 is SEHNR and CDR2 FQNEAQ (reference sequence). The V end lost 1 base, the J end lost 0 bases, and 9 bases lay between the germline ends. The length of the CDR3 is 15 residues. The chain links TRBV7-9 to TRBJ1-1; D unresolved. The sequence came from a woman between 18 and 29 years old who had recovered from COVID-19. Sequences were obtained from PBMCs or T cells enriched from blood (not recorded which). The CDR3 is CASSLVGALNTEAFF. CDR3 in DNA: TGTGCCAGCAGCTTAGTGGGAGCCTTGAACACTGAAGCTTTCTTT.